Listed below are T cell receptor beta chains from one sample, sequenced in a study of molecular identifiers for immune sequencing clone quantification. TCRdb re-derived calls from the PCR reads in MiXCR, one entry per CDR3 protein. The sample contains a few hundred thousand distinct CDR3 sequences, around a fifth of which appear only once. Material for sequencing was naive CD8+ T cells from blood, with Jurkat cell RNA spiked in. All receptors derive from a human donor in good health. Some libraries in this study had Jurkat cell RNA spiked in. The CDR3 runs from the conserved cysteine through the conserved F or W. A D gene is named only where the DNA matches it firmly. Only part of the rows carry a size: once, few, many, or a class if the clone is expanded.

D	size	J	V	CDR3	DNA
TRBD1	many	TRBJ2-5	TRBV30	CAWSLTGGETQYF	TGTGCCTGGAGTCTTACAGGGGGAGAGACCCAGTACTTC
TRBD1	many	TRBJ2-5	TRBV5-1	CASSSTRSGQPVGETQYF	TGCGCCAGCAGCTCGACCCGGTCGGGACAGCCGGTGGGAGAGACCCAGTACTTC
.	.	TRBJ2-2	TRBV6-1	CASSPWNGRGDTGELFF	TGTGCCAGCAGCCCTTGGAACGGGAGAGGCGACACCGGGGAGCTGTTTTTT
TRBD1	few	TRBJ1-3	TRBV4-1	CASSQEDRAGDTIYF	TGCGCCAGCAGCCAAGAAGACAGGGCTGGAGACACCATATATTTT
.	few	TRBJ2-7	TRBV5-6	CASSFTRTFMEANYEQYF	TGTGCCAGCAGCTTTACCCGGACCTTCATGGAGGCAAACTACGAGCAGTACTTC
TRBD2	.	TRBJ2-7	TRBV30	CAWGSGGGPYEQYF	TGTGCCTGGGGTTCTGGCGGGGGGCCGTACGAGCAGTACTTC
TRBD1	many	TRBJ2-7	TRBV28	CASSYRGLRSYEQYF	TGTGCCAGCAGTTACAGGGGGCTAAGGTCCTACGAGCAGTACTTC
.	.	TRBJ2-7	TRBV6-2/TRBV6-3	CASSYSKGRDSPYEQYF	TGTGCCAGCAGTTACTCGAAGGGTCGAGACTCCCCCTACGAGCAGTACTTC
.	many	TRBJ1-1	TRBV5-5	CASSFRTANTEAFF	TGTGCCAGCAGCTTTAGGACAGCGAACACTGAAGCTTTCTTT
.	few	TRBJ1-3	TRBV3-1	CASSQGTFNPGNTIYF	TGTGCCAGCAGCCAGGGGACTTTCAACCCTGGAAACACCATATATTTT
.	many	TRBJ2-3	TRBV25-1	CASSEIGDTQYF	TGTGCCAGCAGTGAAATCGGAGATACGCAGTATTTT
.	many	TRBJ2-7	TRBV6-5	CASSYFPGGEQYF	TGTGCCAGCAGTTACTTCCCGGGTGGGGAGCAGTACTTC
TRBD1	.	TRBJ1-4	TRBV7-9	CASSATRDRGLEKLFF	TGTGCCAGCAGCGCCACCCGGGACAGGGGCCTCGAAAAACTGTTTTTT
TRBD1	many	TRBJ2-3	TRBV25-1	CASSELPGQGASADTQYF	TGTGCCAGCAGTGAATTACCGGGACAGGGGGCATCGGCGGATACGCAGTATTTT
TRBD1	many	TRBJ2-7	TRBV5-1	CASSDGQGHEQYF	TGCGCCAGCAGCGATGGACAGGGCCACGAGCAGTACTTC
TRBD1	many	TRBJ2-5	TRBV27	CASSPGTAGQETQYF	TGTGCCAGCAGCCCCGGGACAGCTGGCCAAGAGACCCAGTACTTC
TRBD1	.	TRBJ1-2	TRBV27	CASKGAYYGYTF	TGTGCCAGCAAGGGGGCTTACTATGGCTACACCTTC
.	many	TRBJ2-3	TRBV5-6	CASSLSVGMRADTQYF	TGTGCCAGCAGCTTGTCCGTCGGGATGAGGGCAGATACGCAGTATTTT
.	few	TRBJ2-7	TRBV4-3	CASSQDSSRHSYEQYF	TGCGCCAGCAGCCAAGATTCCAGTAGGCACTCCTACGAGCAGTACTTC
.	.	TRBJ1-5	TRBV27	CASNPHLGAQPQHF	TGTGCCAGCAACCCTCACCTGGGAGCCCAGCCCCAGCATTTT
TRBD2	.	TRBJ2-1	TRBV7-9	CASSSFSGAGLNEQFF	TGTGCCAGCAGCTCGTTTAGCGGGGCTGGCTTAAATGAGCAGTTCTTC
TRBD2	few	TRBJ2-7	TRBV20-1	CSAPPIAGYEQYF	TGCAGTGCCCCGCCCATAGCGGGATACGAGCAGTACTTC
.	many	TRBJ1-1	TRBV25-1	CASSEPTGTQAFF	TGTGCCAGCAGTGAGCCGACGGGCACTCAAGCTTTCTTT